Listed below are T cell receptor beta chains from one sample, sequenced in a study of T cell responses to AZD1222 COVID-19 vaccine. Method: immunoSEQ multiplex PCR; TCRdb's copy keeps in-frame clones and lacks some. The table has nearly 95,000 clones, 85% to 90% seen once; the top ten hold about 2.7%. The sequencing used peripheral blood, collected 28 days after the second AZD1222 dose. All receptors derive from an adult who received the AZD1222 COVID-19 vaccine. Both conserved end residues are part of each CDR3. The order of the fields is V gene, J gene, D gene, clone size, CDR3 protein, CDR3 DNA. The D gene is left open where the match is weak. Clone size is shown for a subset of rows, as once, few, many or a class of expanded clone.

>TRBV14|TRBJ2-3|TRBD2|.
CASSQEFYLAGATDTQYF
TGTGCCAGCAGCCAAGAATTCTATCTAGCGGGAGCCACAGATACGCAGTATTTT
>TRBV6-2/TRBV6-3|TRBJ2-7|.|.
CASSYPSGRSYEQYF
TGTGCCAGCAGTTATCCCTCCGGACGGAGCTACGAGCAGTACTTC
>TRBV4-1|TRBJ2-3|.|.
CASSQEEGRQRADTQYF
TGCGCCAGCAGCCAAGAGGAGGGCCGGCAAAGAGCAGATACGCAGTATTTT
>TRBV29-1|TRBJ1-1|TRBD1|.
CSVGGRDSNDLRGGIKKNTEAFF
TGCAGCGTTGGAGGGCGGGACAGTAATGATTTACGGGGAGGGATCAAAAAAAACACTGAAGCTTTCTTT
>TRBV27|TRBJ2-5|TRBD1|.
CASSAPTGAGETQYF
TGTGCCAGCAGTGCCCCAACAGGGGCCGGGGAGACCCAGTACTTC
>TRBV29-1|TRBJ1-1|.|.
CSVEGYRVQAFF
TGCAGCGTTGAGGGGTACAGGGTTCAAGCTTTCTTT
>TRBV14|TRBJ2-1|.|.
CASSPASGPGYNEQFF
TGTGCCAGCAGCCCTGCGAGCGGCCCTGGATACAATGAGCAGTTCTTC
>TRBV6-2/TRBV6-3|TRBJ1-4|TRBD1|.
CASSRTGGHEKLFF
TGTGCCAGCAGTCGGACAGGGGGCCATGAAAAACTGTTTTTT
>TRBV11-3|TRBJ1-3|.|.
CASSLTGDSGNTIYF
TGTGCCAGCAGCTTGACGGGGGACTCTGGAAACACCATATATTTT
>TRBV6-2/TRBV6-3|TRBJ2-5|TRBD1|.
CASSYALQGAGQETQYF
TGTGCCAGCAGTTACGCGTTACAGGGGGCTGGGCAAGAGACCCAGTACTTC
>TRBV7-8|TRBJ2-7|.|.
CASRPRGQHEQYF
TGTGCCAGCAGGCCGCGGGGGCAGCACGAGCAGTACTTC
>TRBV18|TRBJ2-7|TRBD2|.
CASSLAGGPNEQYF
TGTGCCAGCTCACTAGCGGGGGGGCCCAACGAGCAGTACTTC
>TRBV30|TRBJ1-5|.|.
CAWSVMTPGQPQHF
TGTGCCTGGAGTGTAATGACACCGGGTCAGCCCCAGCATTTT
>TRBV5-4|TRBJ1-1|.|.
CASSFVGLEAFF
TGTGCCAGCAGCTTTGTGGGGCTAGAAGCTTTCTTT
>TRBV10-3|TRBJ2-3|.|.
CAINEGGTTDTQYF
TGTGCCATCAATGAGGGCGGGACCACAGATACGCAGTATTTT
>TRBV7-2|TRBJ1-3|.|.
CASSLWGTPGNTIYF
TGTGCCAGCAGCTTATGGGGGACTCCTGGAAACACCATATATTTT
>TRBV5-4|TRBJ2-5|.|.
CVTASQLAGQETQYF
TGTGTAACCGCCTCCCAGCTAGCCGGGCAAGAGACCCAGTACTTC
>TRBV13|TRBJ1-1|.|.
CASSLRGNTEAFF
TGTGCCAGCAGCTTACGGGGGAACACTGAAGCTTTCTTT
>TRBV19|TRBJ2-1|TRBD2|.
CASSIVAGSYNEQFF
TGTGCCAGTAGTATAGTAGCGGGCTCCTACAATGAGCAGTTCTTC
>TRBV7-6|TRBJ2-5|.|.
CASSLAPWQVAQETQYF
TGTGCCAGCAGCTTAGCCCCGTGGCAGGTCGCCCAAGAGACCCAGTACTTC
>TRBV5-1|TRBJ2-5|.|.
CASSSTPSQETQYF
TGCGCCAGCAGCTCGACCCCCTCCCAAGAGACCCAGTACTTC
>TRBV28|TRBJ2-7|TRBD2|.
CASRPTSGGPYEQYF
TGTGCCAGCAGACCAACTAGCGGGGGGCCCTACGAGCAGTACTTC
>TRBV15|TRBJ2-2|.|.
CATSRGQGDTGELFF
TGTGCCACCAGCAGAGGGCAGGGAGACACCGGGGAGCTGTTTTTT
>TRBV6-2/TRBV6-3|TRBJ2-7|.|.
CASSPIVPHEQYF
TGTGCCAGCAGCCCCATAGTGCCTCACGAGCAGTACTTC
>TRBV28|TRBJ1-6|.|.
CASTSEGLGNSPLHF
TGTGCCAGCACCTCTGAAGGCTTAGGGAATTCACCCCTCCACTTT
>TRBV7-3|TRBJ2-1|TRBD1|large
CASSLGTGIYNEQFF
TGTGCCAGCAGCCTCGGGACAGGGATATACAATGAGCAGTTCTTC